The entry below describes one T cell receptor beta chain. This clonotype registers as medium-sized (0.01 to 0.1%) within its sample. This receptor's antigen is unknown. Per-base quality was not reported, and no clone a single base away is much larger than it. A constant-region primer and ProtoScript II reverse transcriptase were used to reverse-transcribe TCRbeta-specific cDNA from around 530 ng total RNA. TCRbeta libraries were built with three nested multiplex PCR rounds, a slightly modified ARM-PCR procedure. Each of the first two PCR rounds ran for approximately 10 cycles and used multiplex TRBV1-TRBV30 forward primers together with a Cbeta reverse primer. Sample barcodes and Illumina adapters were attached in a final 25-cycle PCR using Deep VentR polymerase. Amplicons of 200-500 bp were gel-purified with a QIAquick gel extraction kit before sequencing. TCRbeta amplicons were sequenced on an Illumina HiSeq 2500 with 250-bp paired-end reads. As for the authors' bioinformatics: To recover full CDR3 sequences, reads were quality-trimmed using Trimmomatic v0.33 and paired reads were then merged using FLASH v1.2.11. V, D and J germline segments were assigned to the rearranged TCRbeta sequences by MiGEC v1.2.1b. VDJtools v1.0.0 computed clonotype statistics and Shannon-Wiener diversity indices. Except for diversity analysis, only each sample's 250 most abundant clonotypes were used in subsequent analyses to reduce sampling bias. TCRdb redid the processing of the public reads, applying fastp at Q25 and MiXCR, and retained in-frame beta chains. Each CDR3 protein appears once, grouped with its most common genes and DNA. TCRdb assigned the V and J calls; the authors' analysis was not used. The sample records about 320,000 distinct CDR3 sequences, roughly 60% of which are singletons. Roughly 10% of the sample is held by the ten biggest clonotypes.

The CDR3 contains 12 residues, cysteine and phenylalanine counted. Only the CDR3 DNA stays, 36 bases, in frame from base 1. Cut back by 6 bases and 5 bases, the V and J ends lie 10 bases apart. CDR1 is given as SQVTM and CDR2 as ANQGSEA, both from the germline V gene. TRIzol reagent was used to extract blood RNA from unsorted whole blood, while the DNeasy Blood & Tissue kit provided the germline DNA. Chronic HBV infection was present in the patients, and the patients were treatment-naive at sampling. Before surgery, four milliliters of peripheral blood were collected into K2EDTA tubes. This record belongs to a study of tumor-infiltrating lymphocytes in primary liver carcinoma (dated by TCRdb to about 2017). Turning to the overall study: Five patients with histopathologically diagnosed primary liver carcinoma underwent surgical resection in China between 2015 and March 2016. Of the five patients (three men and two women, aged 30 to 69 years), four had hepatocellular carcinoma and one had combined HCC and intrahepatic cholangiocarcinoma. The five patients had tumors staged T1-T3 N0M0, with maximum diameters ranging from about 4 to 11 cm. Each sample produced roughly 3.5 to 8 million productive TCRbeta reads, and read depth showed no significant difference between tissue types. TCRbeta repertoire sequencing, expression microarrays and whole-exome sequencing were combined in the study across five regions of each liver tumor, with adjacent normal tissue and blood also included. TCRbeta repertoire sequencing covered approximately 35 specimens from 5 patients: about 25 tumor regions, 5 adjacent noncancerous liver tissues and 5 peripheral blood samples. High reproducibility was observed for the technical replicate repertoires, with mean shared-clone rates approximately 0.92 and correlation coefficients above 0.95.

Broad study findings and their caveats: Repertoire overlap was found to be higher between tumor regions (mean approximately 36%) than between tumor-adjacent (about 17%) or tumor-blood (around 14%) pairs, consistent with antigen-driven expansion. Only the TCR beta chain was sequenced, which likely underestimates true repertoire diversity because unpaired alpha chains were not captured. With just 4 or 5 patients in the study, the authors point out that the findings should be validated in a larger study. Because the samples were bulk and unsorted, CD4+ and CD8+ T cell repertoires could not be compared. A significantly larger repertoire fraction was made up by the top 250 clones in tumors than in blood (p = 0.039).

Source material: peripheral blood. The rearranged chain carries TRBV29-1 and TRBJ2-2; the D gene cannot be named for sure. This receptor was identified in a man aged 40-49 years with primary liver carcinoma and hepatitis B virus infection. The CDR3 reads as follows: CSVEDVTGELFF. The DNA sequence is TGCAGCGTCGAGGACGTGACCGGGGAGCTGTTTTTT.